A single sample gave rise to the 32 T cell receptor beta chains below, sequenced in a study of response to subunit inactivated influenza vaccine. TCRdb redid the calling of the RT-PCR reads with MiXCR, one entry per CDR3 protein. This sample has about 570,000 distinct CDR3 sequences, with approximately 11% found just once. The same data also went into a second study, on T cells expressing NK-cell markers. That work adds: Synthesis of TCR beta cDNA relied on 5'RACE template switching carrying UMIs.

The sample here was PBMCs from blood, taken on the day of vaccination. These receptors were taken from a man aged 50-60 years who received an inactivated influenza vaccine.

With respect to this clonotype: Because the CDR3 is missing its conserved closing phenylalanine or tryptophan, this is likely a read error. The chain recombines TRBV11-1 with TRBJ2-4, with 8 bases identical to TRBD1. The V gene end was trimmed by 5 bases and the J gene end by 0 bases; junction bases not matched to a gene: 12. Germline V gene lookup returns CDR1 SGHAT and CDR2 FQDESV (reference sequence). The CDR3 covers 18 residues. The CDR3 nucleotides are TGTGCCAGCAGCGAACAGGGGGAGCCCCTTGGAGCCAAAAACATTCAGTACATC. Translating it yields CASSEQGEPLGAKNIQYI.

This clonotype has only a few counts. The genes are TRBV20-1 and TRBJ2-7; TRBD2 agrees at 7 bases. The germline V gene encodes CDR1 DFQATT and CDR2 SNEGSKA (reference sequence). J lost 3 bases, V lost 2 bases, and 4 bases had no gene match. CDR3 length: 13 amino acids. CDR3 in amino acids: CSARPGLVYEQYF. Here the CDR3 DNA reads TGCAGTGCTAGACCCGGACTAGTCTACGAGCAGTACTTC.

The V call is TRBV28, the J call TRBJ2-1; D remains ambiguous. The CDR3 runs to 14 residues. Looked up from germline, CDR1 is MDHEN and CDR2 is SYDVKM. V gave up 5 bases and J gave up 7 bases, with 15 bases separating them. This CDR3 is CASSPQVFGNEQFF. CDR3 nucleotide sequence: TGTGCCAGCAGTCCTCAAGTATTTGGGAATGAGCAGTTCTTC.

This clonotype was detected a few times. The chain's CDR3 is CASSPQGQGRRNEQFF. CDR3 nucleotides: TGTGCCAGCAGCCCCCAAGGACAGGGGAGGCGGAATGAGCAGTTCTTC. This chain connects TRBV6-2 or TRBV6-3 to TRBJ2-1, with TRBD1 identical over 9 bases. Trimming at V came to 6 bases and at J to 7 bases, leaving 13 bases not matched to a gene. The CDR3 is 16 amino acids. Germline-derived CDR1 and CDR2 are MNHEY and SVGEGT.

This clonotype showed up just a few times. The DNA for the CDR3 is TGCGCCAGCAGCTCGAGGACTAGCGGAGCTCAAGAGACCCAGTACTTC. This codes for CASSSRTSGAQETQYF. The rearrangement uses TRBV5-1 and TRBJ2-5; 10 nucleotides align to TRBD2. The CDR3 runs to 16 residues. Trimming cost V 3 bases and J 2 bases; bases outside gene matches: 7. Germline values: CDR1 SGHRS, CDR2 YFSETQ.

The rearrangement links TRBV9 to TRBJ2-3; 9 bases match TRBD1. CDR1 and CDR2 (germline): SGDLS, YYNGEE. J was trimmed by 2 bases and V by 4 bases; bases with no gene match: 8. This CDR3 is built from 16 residues. The CDR3 here is CASSSRGQGFTDTQYF. CDR3 coding DNA: TGTGCCAGCAGCTCCCGCGGACAGGGGTTCACAGATACGCAGTATTTT.

This clonotype has only a few counts. V usage is TRBV12-3 or TRBV12-4 and J usage is TRBJ2-1, with D perhaps matching TRBD2 (5 bases). The CDR3 is 16 residues long. V was shortened by 2 bases and J by 0 bases, with 11 bases between the two germline ends. The CDR3 sequence is CASSLRLISSYNEQFF. DNA for the CDR3: TGTGCCAGCAGTTTACGACTAATTAGCTCCTACAATGAGCAGTTCTTC.

This clonotype was counted between two and nine times. This chain uses TRBV7-2 with TRBJ1-2; no firm D call. CDR1 is SGHTA, CDR2 FQGNSA, per germline. CDR3 length equals 12 residues. V was shortened by 5 bases and J by 4 bases, with 8 bases between the two germline ends. The CDR3 here is CASSVGVYGYTF. The CDR3 DNA reads as TGTGCCAGCAGCGTCGGGGTCTATGGCTACACCTTC.

The chain has TRBV29-1 and TRBJ2-1, with TRBD2 identical over 11 bases. Germline CDR1 SQVTM, CDR2 ANQGSEA. Trimming removed 6 bases from V and 2 bases from J; junction bases left unmatched: 3. This CDR3 contains 14 residues. The CDR3, as DNA: TGCAGCGTATTGGGACTAGCGGCCTACAATGAGCAGTTCTTC. Amino acids: CSVLGLAAYNEQFF.

In this sample, this clonotype turned up many times. This rearrangement joins TRBV4-1 to TRBJ2-7, with D perhaps TRBD2 (6 bases). This CDR3 has 15 residues. V lost 1 base, J lost 2 bases, and 12 bases lay in between. Germline V gene lookup returns CDR1 MGHRA and CDR2 YSYEKL. The chain's CDR3 is CASSQVGGLAYEQYF. CDR3 nucleotides: TGCGCCAGCAGCCAAGTAGGAGGGCTAGCCTACGAGCAGTACTTC.

This clonotype has a count of ten or more. This chain joins TRBV20-1 and TRBJ2-7, with D possibly being TRBD2 (6 bases). CDR1 DFQATT and CDR2 SNEGSKA come from the germline V gene (reference sequence). Trimming took 0 bases from V and 3 from J, leaving 12 bases between them. The CDR3 totals 14 residues. The CDR3 protein is CSARDQGGHYEQYF. The CDR3 coding sequence is TGCAGTGCTAGAGATCAAGGAGGGCACTACGAGCAGTACTTC.

In its sample, this clonotype was seen a few times. J is TRBJ2-1 and V is TRBV20-1; D perhaps matches TRBD2 (5 bases). The CDR3 loop spans 13 amino acids. Germline V gene lookup returns CDR1 DFQATT and CDR2 SNEGSKA (reference sequence). V lost 5 bases and J 0 bases, leaving 8 bases between the germline ends. CDR3 loop: CSAWESSYNEQFF. CDR3 in DNA: TGCAGTGCTTGGGAGAGCTCCTACAATGAGCAGTTCTTC.

This clonotype was seen a handful of times. The rearrangement joins TRBV4-2 to TRBJ2-3; possibly TRBD2 for D (5 bases). Trimming cost V 0 bases and J 2 bases, with 9 bases left between them. This CDR3 spans 15 amino acids. Germline-derived CDR1 and CDR2 are LGHNA and YNFKEQ. CDR3 amino acids: CASSQEAGTTDTQYF. CDR3 DNA: TGTGCCAGCAGCCAAGAGGCGGGTACCACAGATACGCAGTATTTT.

This clonotype was picked up a small number of times. This chain joins TRBV4-3 and TRBJ2-1; 7 bases align to TRBD1. This CDR3 spans 16 amino acids. The germline V gene encodes CDR1 LGHNA and CDR2 YSLEER. V lost 1 base and J lost 3; bases outside the gene matches: 6. CDR3 in amino acids: CASSQARTGLYNEQFF. CDR3 DNA sequence: TGCGCCAGCAGCCAAGCTCGGACAGGCCTCTACAATGAGCAGTTCTTC.

This clonotype has a handful of counts. The chain recombines TRBV2 with TRBJ2-7, with a tentative D call TRBD1 (6 bases). This CDR3 contains 12 residues. Germline lookup yields CDR1 SNHLY and CDR2 FYNNEI. Trimming removed 6 bases at V and 7 bases at J, with 13 bases between. Here the CDR3 reads CASSVDSGEQYF. The CDR3 nucleotides are TGTGCCAGCAGCGTGGACAGCGGAGAGCAGTACTTC.

The chain has TRBV4-2 and TRBJ1-1; 7 nucleotides agree with TRBD1. Germline V gene lookup returns CDR1 LGHNA and CDR2 YNFKEQ. V was clipped by 4 bases and J by 1 base; unmatched bases: 6. The CDR3 spans 15 residues. CDR3 bases: TGTGCCAGCAGCCCTGCGACAGGGCCGAACACTGAAGCTTTCTTT. This translates into CASSPATGPNTEAFF.

This clonotype appeared many times. This chain joins TRBV20-1 and TRBJ2-5; D unclear. V was trimmed by 0 bases and J by 3 bases, leaving 8 bases between them. Germline CDR1 and CDR2: DFQATT and SNEGSKA (reference sequence). The CDR3 has 13 residues. CDR3 sequence (DNA): TGCAGTGCTAGAGATAATTTAAAAGAGACCCAGTACTTC. Translation: CSARDNLKETQYF.

A few counts support this clonotype. The chain recombines TRBV6-5 with TRBJ1-2; D uncertain. The CDR3 length is 13 residues. Germline CDR1 is MNHEY and CDR2 is SVGAGI. V was cut by 4 bases and J by 2 bases, with 8 bases left in between. DNA for the CDR3: TGTGCCAGCAGTTTGGCCAGCAACTATGGCTACACCTTC. It specifies CASSLASNYGYTF.

The chain uses TRBV7-2 and TRBJ2-3; possibly TRBD2 for D (5 bases). Between the trimmed V and J ends, which lost 3 bases and 6 bases, there was a span of 13 bases. The CDR3 consists of 14 residues. The germline V gene encodes CDR1 SGHTA and CDR2 FQGNSA. The CDR3 region has the DNA TGTGCCAGCAGCTTTTACCGGGGTGAGGATACGCAGTATTTT. Translation: CASSFYRGEDTQYF.

The chain has TRBV6-1 and TRBJ2-7; 10 bases agree with TRBD2. Unmatched junction bases numbered 10, after V lost 4 bases and J lost 1 base. The CDR3 contains 17 residues. Per the germline V gene, CDR1 is MNHNS and CDR2 is SASEGT. CDR3 coding DNA: TGTGCCAGCAGTGTCCCAAATAGCGGGGGGCCGTCCTACGAGCAGTACTTC. Its translation: CASSVPNSGGPSYEQYF.

As DNA, the CDR3 is TGCGCCAGCAGCCCCCGGAACGAGGGCTATGGCTACACCTTC. The encoded protein is CASSPRNEGYGYTF. The chain employs TRBV5-1 and TRBJ1-2; D is ambiguous. There are 14 residues in the CDR3. Trimming cost V 4 bases and J 4 bases, with 14 bases left between them. Germline lookup yields CDR1 SGHRS and CDR2 YFSETQ.

The chain's CDR3 is CASGQGPGGYTF. Written as DNA, the CDR3 is TGTGCCAGCGGACAGGGGCCGGGAGGCTACACCTTC. The V gene is TRBV12-3 or TRBV12-4, the J gene TRBJ1-2, with TRBD1 identical over 9 bases. J lost 8 bases, V lost 8 bases, and 6 bases had no gene match. CDR3 length: 12 residues.

This clonotype was seen ten or more times. V and J are TRBV29-1 and TRBJ1-1; 8 bases agree with TRBD1. Germline-derived CDR1 and CDR2 are SQVTM and ANQGSEA. The CDR3 has 13 amino acids. J was trimmed by 1 base and V by 6 bases; bases with no gene match: 4. This chain's CDR3 is CSVGQGRNTEAFF. For the CDR3, the DNA is TGCAGCGTCGGACAGGGCCGGAACACTGAAGCTTTCTTT.

V gene TRBV28 combines with J gene TRBJ2-5, with 14 bases that match TRBD2. Germline V lookup: CDR1 MDHEN, CDR2 SYDVKM. The V and J ends lost 5 bases and 5 bases, in that order; junction bases with no gene match: 19. The CDR3 has 20 amino acids. The CDR3 reads CASSHQKRPGLAGGFETQYF. Written as DNA, the CDR3 is TGTGCCAGCAGTCACCAAAAGCGACCCGGACTAGCGGGGGGTTTCGAGACCCAGTACTTC.

This clonotype has a handful of counts. The chain combines TRBV7-9 with TRBJ2-2; D unresolved. Trimming cost V 5 bases and J 4 bases, with 11 bases left between them. The CDR3 loop spans 14 amino acids. Germline V gene lookup returns CDR1 SEHNR and CDR2 FQNEAQ (reference sequence). The CDR3 nucleotides read TGTGCCAGCAGCCCCTACACGACCACCGGGGAGCTGTTTTTT. Translation gives CASSPYTTTGELFF.

The chain is built from TRBV5-1 and TRBJ2-1; 10 bases align to TRBD1. The CDR3 has 15 residues. Germline values: CDR1 SGHRS, CDR2 YFSETQ. V was clipped by 2 bases and J by 8 bases; unmatched bases: 7. CDR3 DNA sequence: TGCGCCAGCAGCTTATCCCGGGACAGGGGCGATGAGCAGTTCTTC. Translating gives CASSLSRDRGDEQFF. Full variable domain (outside the CDR3, taken from reference TRBV5-1 and TRBJ2-1): KAGVTQTPRYLIKTRGQQVTLSCSPISGHRSVSWYQQTPGQGLQFLFEYFSETQRNKGNFPGRFSGRQFSNSRSEMNVSTLELGDSALYLCASSLSRDRGDEQFFGPGTRLTVL.

This clonotype was detected a few times. The chain joins TRBV29-1 to TRBJ2-7, with TRBD2 as a possible D gene (5 bases). The CDR3 is 14 residues long. Germline V lookup: CDR1 SQVTM, CDR2 ANQGSEA. The V end lost 0 bases, the J end lost 3 bases, and 12 bases lay between the germline ends. The CDR3 loop reads CSVEDRAGNYEQYF. The CDR3 DNA reads TGCAGCGTTGAAGATCGGGCGGGTAACTACGAGCAGTACTTC.

This clonotype showed up many times. The chain uses TRBV4-3 and TRBJ2-7, with 11 bases aligning to TRBD1. Germline trimming cut 1 base from V and 4 bases from J; bases unmatched to any gene: 9. Germline V lookup: CDR1 LGHNA, CDR2 YSLEER. The CDR3 is 17 amino acids. The CDR3 DNA is TGCGCCAGCAGCCAAGGAACCGGGACAGGGGGAAGGTACGAGCAGTACTTC. Translated, it gives CASSQGTGTGGRYEQYF.

This clonotype turned up a few times. The J gene is TRBJ1-5, the V gene TRBV25-1; the D gene is possibly TRBD1 (5 bases). Germline assignment: CDR1 MGHDK and CDR2 SYGVNS. V dropped 1 base and J dropped 1 base, with 17 bases sitting between them. This CDR3 spans 18 amino acids. The CDR3 loop reads CASSEFRNAGKSNQPQHF. For the CDR3, the DNA is TGTGCCAGCAGTGAATTTAGGAATGCAGGGAAGAGCAATCAGCCCCAGCATTTT.

The V call is TRBV5-1, the J call TRBJ2-3; 8 bases fit TRBD1. V was pared by 5 bases and J by 2 bases, with 13 bases of the junction left unmatched. In germline, CDR1 is SGHRS, CDR2 YFSETQ. The CDR3 is 17 amino acids. The CDR3 bases are TGCGCCAGCAGACATCGGACAGGGATGAGGGACACAGATACGCAGTATTTT. Encoded protein: CASRHRTGMRDTDTQYF.

In this sample, this clonotype turned up a few times. This chain links TRBV4-2 with TRBJ1-5; D unresolved. This CDR3 has 15 residues. Germline V gives CDR1 LGHNA, CDR2 YNFKEQ. The germline V and J ends were trimmed by 0 bases and 0 bases, with 6 bases remaining between them. For the CDR3, the DNA is TGTGCCAGCAGCCAAGAACTCTATAGCAATCAGCCCCAGCATTTT. Translating gives CASSQELYSNQPQHF.

This clonotype was observed a handful of times. This chain uses TRBV12-3 or TRBV12-4 with TRBJ1-1, with 10 bases identical to TRBD1. This CDR3 is 13 amino acids long. The trim removed 8 bases at V and 0 bases at J, leaving 0 bases unmatched. The CDR3 loop is CASDRGLNTEAFF. CDR3 coding DNA: TGTGCCAGCGACAGGGGGCTGAACACTGAAGCTTTCTTT.